The 6 T cell receptor beta chains given below trace back to one sample, sequenced in a study of blood T cell repertoires in COVID-19. Clones were read by immunoSEQ multiplex PCR, and TCRdb kept only the in-frame ones, dropping some. The table has around 200,000 clones, 86% seen once. Sequenced sample: PBMCs or T cells enriched from blood (not recorded which). The receptor source for this set is a woman aged 40-49 years with acute COVID-19.

The rearrangement links TRBV5-4 to TRBJ1-2; 8 nucleotides align to TRBD1. V lost 4 bases to trimming and J lost 8 bases; unmatched junction nucleotides: 7. CDR3 length: 13 residues. The germline V gene has CDR1 SGHNT and CDR2 YYREEE (reference sequence). The CDR3 reads CASSRGQEGGYTF. As DNA, the CDR3 is TGTGCCAGCAGCCGGGGACAGGAAGGGGGCTACACCTTC. The full variable domain, completed using reference TRBV5-4 and TRBJ1-2, is ETGVTQSPTHLIKTRGQQVTLRCSSQSGHNTVSWYQQALGQGPQFIFQYYREEENGRGNFPPRFSGLQFPNYSSELNVNALELDDSALYLCASSRGQEGGYTFGSGTRLTVV.

The J gene is TRBJ1-1, the V gene TRBV5-4; tentative D call: TRBD1 (5 bases). Germline V gene lookup returns CDR1 SGHNT and CDR2 YYREEE (reference sequence). This CDR3 contains 14 residues. The V end lost 3 bases, the J end lost 1 base, and 10 bases lay between the germline ends. The CDR3, as DNA: TGTGCCAGCAGCTCCCCCAGGGAGAACACTGAAGCTTTCTTT. This codes for CASSSPRENTEAFF.

The genes are TRBV19 and TRBJ2-1; TRBD2 aligns across 15 bases. V was clipped by 5 bases and J by 9 bases; unmatched bases: 11. Germline CDR1 and CDR2: LNHDA and SQIVND (reference sequence). The CDR3 extends over 17 amino acids. CDR3 protein: CASSQGLAGGRRGEQFF. CDR3 sequence (DNA): TGTGCCAGTAGTCAGGGACTAGCGGGGGGACGCAGGGGTGAGCAGTTCTTC.

V usage is TRBV19 and J usage is TRBJ1-1, with TRBD1 matching over 9 bases. The trim removed 1 base at V and 5 bases at J, leaving 2 bases unmatched. The CDR3 sequence is 14 residues long. Germline loops: CDR1 LNHDA, CDR2 SQIVND (reference sequence). CDR3 nucleotide sequence: TGTGCCAGTAGTATAGTAGGGACAGGGACTGAAGCTTTCTTT. This translates into CASSIVGTGTEAFF.

In this sample, this clone turned up once. The chain joins TRBV19 to TRBJ1-1; 11 positions match TRBD1. V was clipped by 5 bases and J by 0 bases; unmatched bases: 5. Germline V lookup: CDR1 LNHDA, CDR2 SQIVND (reference sequence). This CDR3 contains 16 residues. CDR3 amino acids: CASSPWTGGLNTEAFF. The CDR3 DNA reads as TGTGCCAGTAGTCCTTGGACAGGGGGCTTGAACACTGAAGCTTTCTTT.

The rearrangement uses TRBV7-3 and TRBJ1-3; TRBD1 matches at 7 bases. CDR1 is SGHTA, CDR2 FQGTGA, per germline. V lost 3 bases and J lost 7; bases outside the gene matches: 6. The CDR3 is made up of 14 amino acids. The CDR3 region is CASSLGPQGNTIYF. The CDR3 DNA is TGTGCCAGCAGCTTGGGCCCACAGGGGAACACCATATATTTT.